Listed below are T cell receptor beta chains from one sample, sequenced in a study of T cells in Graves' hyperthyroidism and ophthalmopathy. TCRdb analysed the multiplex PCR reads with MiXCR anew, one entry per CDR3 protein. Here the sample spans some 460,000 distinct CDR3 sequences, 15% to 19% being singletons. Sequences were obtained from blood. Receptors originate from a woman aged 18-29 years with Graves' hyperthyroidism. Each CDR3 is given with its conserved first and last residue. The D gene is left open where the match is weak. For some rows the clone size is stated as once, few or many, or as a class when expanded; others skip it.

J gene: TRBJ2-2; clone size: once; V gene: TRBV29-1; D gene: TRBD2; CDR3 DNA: TGCAGCGTGCGGGGACTAGTCACCGGGGAGCTGTTTTTT; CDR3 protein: CSVRGLVTGELFF
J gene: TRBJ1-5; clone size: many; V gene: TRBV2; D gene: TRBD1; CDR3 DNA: TGTGCCAGCAGCTGGACAGGCATCAATCAGCCCCAGCATTTT; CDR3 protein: CASSWTGINQPQHF
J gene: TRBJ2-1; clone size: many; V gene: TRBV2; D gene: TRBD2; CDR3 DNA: TGTGCCAGCATCGAAATGGTAGCGGGACAATACAATGAGCAGTTCTTC; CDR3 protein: CASIEMVAGQYNEQFF
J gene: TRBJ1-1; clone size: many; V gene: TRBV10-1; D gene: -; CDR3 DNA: TGCGCCAGCAGTGATGGGCCGGGGACCACTGAAGCTTTCTTT; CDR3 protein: CASSDGPGTTEAFF
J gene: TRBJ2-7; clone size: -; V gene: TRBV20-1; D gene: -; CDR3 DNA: TGCAGTGCTAGAGATGAACATCCTCAGGGGCGTCTCGACGAGCAGTACTTC; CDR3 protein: CSARDEHPQGRLDEQYF
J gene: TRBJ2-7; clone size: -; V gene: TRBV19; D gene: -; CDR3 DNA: TGTGCCAGTAGTATTAAAGGGCCTTACGAGCAGTACTTC; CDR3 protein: CASSIKGPYEQYF
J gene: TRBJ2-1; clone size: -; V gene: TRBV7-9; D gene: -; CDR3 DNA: TGTGCCAGCAGCTTAACAAGGACGGATTGGAATGAGCAGTTCTTC; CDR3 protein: CASSLTRTDWNEQFF
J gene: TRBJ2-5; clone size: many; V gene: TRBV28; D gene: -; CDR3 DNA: TGTGCCAGCACCCGACCCCCCGGGGCCTCGGAGACCCAGTACTTC; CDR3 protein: CASTRPPGASETQYF
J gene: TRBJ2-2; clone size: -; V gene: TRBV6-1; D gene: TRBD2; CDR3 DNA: TGTGCCAGCAGTGAACGAGCGGGGGGTCTTGCCGGGGAGCTGTTTTTT; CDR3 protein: CASSERAGGLAGELFF
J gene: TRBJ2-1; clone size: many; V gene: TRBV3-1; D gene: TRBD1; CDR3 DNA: TGTGCCAGCAGCCCGGCCGGGACAGGGCTCAATGAGCAGTTCTTC; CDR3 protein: CASSPAGTGLNEQFF
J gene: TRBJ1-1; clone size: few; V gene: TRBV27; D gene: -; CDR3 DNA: TGTGCCAGCAGAGTTCAGGGTTCCACTGAAGCTTTCTTT; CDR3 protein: CASRVQGSTEAFF
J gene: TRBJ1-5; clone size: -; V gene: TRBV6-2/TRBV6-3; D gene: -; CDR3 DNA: TGTGCCAGCACCGAAACCCATAGGGTTGCTCAGCCCCAGCATTTT; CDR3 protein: CASTETHRVAQPQHF
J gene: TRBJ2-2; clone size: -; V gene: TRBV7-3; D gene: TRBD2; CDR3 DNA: TGTGCCAGCAGCTTAGGGACGGGCGGGAGGCTCACCGGGGAGCTGTTTTTT; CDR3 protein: CASSLGTGGRLTGELFF
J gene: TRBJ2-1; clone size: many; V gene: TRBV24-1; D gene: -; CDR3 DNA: TGTGCCACCAGTGGAACAGCCGTATACAATGAGCAGTTCTTC; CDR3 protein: CATSGTAVYNEQFF
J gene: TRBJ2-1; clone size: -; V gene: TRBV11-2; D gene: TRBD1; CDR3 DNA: TGTGCCAGCAGCCACCTCGGACAGGGGGCGTCAGGGGAGCAGTTCTTC; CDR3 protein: CASSHLGQGASGEQFF
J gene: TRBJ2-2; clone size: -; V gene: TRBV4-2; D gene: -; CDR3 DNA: TGTGCCAGCGAGCCATACGGTGCGGCCGGGGAGCTGTTTTTT; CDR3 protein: CASEPYGAAGELFF
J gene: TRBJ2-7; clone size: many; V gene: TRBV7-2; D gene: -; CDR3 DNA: TGTGCCAGCAGCCAAAACCGGGACACCCTCTACGAGCAGTACTTC; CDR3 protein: CASSQNRDTLYEQYF
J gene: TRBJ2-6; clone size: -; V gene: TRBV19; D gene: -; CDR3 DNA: TGTGCCAGTAGCCCGCCACAGGGTTCTGGGGCCAACGTCCTGACTTTC; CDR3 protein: CASSPPQGSGANVLTF
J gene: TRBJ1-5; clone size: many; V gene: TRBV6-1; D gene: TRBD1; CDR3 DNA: TGTGCCAGCAGACAAGGGACAGGGGGCTTGCAGCCCCAGCATTTT; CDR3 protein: CASRQGTGGLQPQHF
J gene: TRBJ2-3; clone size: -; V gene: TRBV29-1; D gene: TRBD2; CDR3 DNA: TGCAGCGCCATGACTAGCGTCACAGATACGCAGTATTTT; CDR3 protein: CSAMTSVTDTQYF
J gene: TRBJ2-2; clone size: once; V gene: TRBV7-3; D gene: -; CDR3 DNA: TGTGCCAGCAGATTTGATATAGGAGACGGGGAGCTGTTTTTT; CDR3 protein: CASRFDIGDGELFF
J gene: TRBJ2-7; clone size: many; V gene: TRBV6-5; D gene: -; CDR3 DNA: TGTGCCAGCAGTTACTCCTCCCAGGGGGAGCAGTACTTC; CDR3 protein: CASSYSSQGEQYF
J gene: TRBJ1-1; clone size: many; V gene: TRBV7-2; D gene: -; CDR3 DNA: TGTGCCAGCAGCTTAGCGATAGGTGTAGGGGGAAGCACTGAAGCTTTCTTT; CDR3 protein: CASSLAIGVGGSTEAFF
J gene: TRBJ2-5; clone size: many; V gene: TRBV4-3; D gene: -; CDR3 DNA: TGCGCCAGCAGCCCCCGAGGGAGGGAGACCCAGTACTTC; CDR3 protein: CASSPRGRETQYF
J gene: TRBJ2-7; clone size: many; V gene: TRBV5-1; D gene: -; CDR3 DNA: TGCGCCAGCAGCGACAAGAAAGGGCGCTTCGAGCAGTACTTC; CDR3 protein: CASSDKKGRFEQYF
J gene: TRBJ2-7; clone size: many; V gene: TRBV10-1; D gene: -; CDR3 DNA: TGCGCCATTCATCCAGAGGTTTCAGGGGGGCGCTCCTACGAGCAGTACTTC; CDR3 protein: CAIHPEVSGGRSYEQYF
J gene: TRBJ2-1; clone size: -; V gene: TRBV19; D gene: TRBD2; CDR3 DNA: TGTGCCAGTACCCCCCAGACTAGCGGGATTAGAAATGAGCAGTTCTTC; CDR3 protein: CASTPQTSGIRNEQFF
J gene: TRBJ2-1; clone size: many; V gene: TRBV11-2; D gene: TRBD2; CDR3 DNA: TGTGCCAGCAGCTTACAGCGGGAGGACGATGAGCAGTTCTTC; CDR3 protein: CASSLQREDDEQFF
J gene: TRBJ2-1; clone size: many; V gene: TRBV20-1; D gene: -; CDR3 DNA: TGCAGTGCTAGACACGGGTCTGGGTCCCCCTACAATGAGCAGTTCTTC; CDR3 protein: CSARHGSGSPYNEQFF
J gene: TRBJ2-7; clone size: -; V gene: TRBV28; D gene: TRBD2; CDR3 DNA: TGTGCCAGCAGTTTAGGACAGCTAGCGGGTAGGAACTACGAGCAGTACTTC; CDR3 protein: CASSLGQLAGRNYEQYF
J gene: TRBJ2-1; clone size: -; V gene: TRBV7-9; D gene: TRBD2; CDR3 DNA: TGTGCCAGCAGCTTAGTAGCGGGAGTAGGTAATGAGCAGTTCTTC; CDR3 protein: CASSLVAGVGNEQFF
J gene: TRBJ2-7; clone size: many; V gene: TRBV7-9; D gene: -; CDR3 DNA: TGTGCCAGCAGCGCCCGGGACGGAACCTACGAGCAGTACTTC; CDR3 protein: CASSARDGTYEQYF
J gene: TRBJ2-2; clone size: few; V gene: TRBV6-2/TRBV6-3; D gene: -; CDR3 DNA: TGTGCCAGCAGTTACTTACAGTACACCGGGGAGCTGTTTTTT; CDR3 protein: CASSYLQYTGELFF
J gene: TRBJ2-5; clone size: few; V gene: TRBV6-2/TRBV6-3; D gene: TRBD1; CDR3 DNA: TGTGCCAGCAGTTACTTCGCAGGGGGCCGGGAGACCCAGTACTTC; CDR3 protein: CASSYFAGGRETQYF
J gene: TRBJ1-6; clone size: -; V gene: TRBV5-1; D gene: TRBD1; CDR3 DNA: TGCGCCAGCAGCTTGGTAGTGGCGGGACAGAGTAATTCACCCCTCCACTTT; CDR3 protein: CASSLVVAGQSNSPLHF
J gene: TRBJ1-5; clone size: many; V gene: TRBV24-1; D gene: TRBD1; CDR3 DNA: TGTGCCACCAGTGATGCCGGGACAGGGTTTCGTCAGCCCCAGCATTTT; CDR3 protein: CATSDAGTGFRQPQHF
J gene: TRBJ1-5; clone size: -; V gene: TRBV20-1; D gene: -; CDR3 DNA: TGCAGTGGGCGAGTAGGACCCAATCAGCCCCAGCATTTT; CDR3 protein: CSGRVGPNQPQHF